Described below is a single T cell receptor beta chain sequence and its context. The antigen it binds to is not known. No much larger clone exists at a distance of one base, and base qualities are not known. These data are taken from a study of shared clonotypes between healthy human individuals (TCRdb year 2020). Broadly, across the study: The cohort included three men and a couple of women between 18 and 49 years of age. For each donor, three plates each were used for CD4 naive and CD4 memory, two plates were used for CD8 naive, and one plate was used for CD8 memory. To estimate repertoire size and how much clonotype sharing occurs between individuals, the study deeply sequenced the blood TCR repertoires of five or six healthy adults. Libraries were prepared and TCR repertoires were sequenced by different laboratories using diverse techniques, in order to increase sequencing depth and limit assay-specific biases. Each donor's leukapheresis produced roughly between roughly 0.85 and 9.5 billion PBMCs.

Summary of the overall study and its limitations: The genetic and exposure-history diversity represented was limited by the small number of donors. Pairwise subsampling led to the expectation that sequencing depth would affect the degree of clonotype sharing among donors. Compared with non-shared clonotypes, the clonotypes found in all four sorted-subset donors had higher generation probabilities. Naive subsets generally had larger estimated clonotype richness than memory subsets did. Roughly 5% of naive CD4, more than 3% of naive CD8, 2.3% of memory CD4, and over 0.35% of memory CD8 clonotypes were shared across a few donors. Incomplete sequencing was indicated by rarefaction of sorted-subset datasets, despite the large sequencing depth. Sampling was restricted to blood, and TCR repertoires in tissue are likely to differ from TCR repertoires in blood.

There are 16 amino acids in the CDR3, from cysteine to phenylalanine inclusive. CDR3 DNA is the only sequence kept; it has 48 bases, read in frame from the first base. The germline V gene encodes CDR1 SGHTA and CDR2 FQGNSA. Trimming takes 1 base off V and 0 bases off J; junction bases not matched to a gene: 4. The donors were healthy, HIV-negative adults who had no recently reported acute infections or vaccinations. Every donor was a Caucasian adult living in Nashville, Tennessee, USA. Magnetic negative selection was used to enrich CD4+ T cells, after which naive cells were positively selected on CD45RA and the negative fraction became the memory subset. Blood was obtained by leukapheresis, after which PBMCs were separated by Ficoll-Histopaque density gradient centrifugation and cryopreserved in liquid nitrogen vapor phase. Analytical flow cytometry was used to check the purity and quantity of each magnetically sorted T cell population. Each sorted fraction had its genomic DNA isolated and then quantified by UV absorbance on a Nanodrop 2000c.

Using the deep immunoSEQ assay, TCR CDR3 regions were amplified from genomic DNA by multiplex PCR. Extracted genomic DNA from each cell subset was distributed evenly across all wells of several immunoSEQ 96-well plates, and each plate was treated as a replicate. For sorted subsets, about 210 ng of genomic DNA, equivalent to some 33,000 T cell genomes, went into each replicate PCR. The purified libraries were quantified using a Qubit 3.0 fluorometer, sized with a Bioanalyzer 2100, and then quantified again using the KAPA Library Quantification kit. Every immunoSEQ 96-well plate was sequenced on a dedicated single-read 150-cycle Illumina NextSeq 550 flow cell. For the original study's pipeline: Because only junctional sequences without quality scores were contained in the immunoSEQ output, filtering matching that applied to full-length reads could not be performed. Sequences were annotated with PyIR, a Python wrapper for IgBLAST v1.9, and V/J genes and CDR3 were assigned using IMGT germline references. Reads were filtered out if the reads had weak V/J assignments (E-value above 1e-6), no CDR3, stop codons, out-of-frame junctions, or ambiguous translated residues. V3J clonotypes were defined as sequences sharing an identical inferred V gene, J gene, and CDR3 amino acid sequence. The percentage overlap between two repertoires was calculated by dividing the number of shared unique clonotypes by the size of the smaller repertoire. RTK rarefaction, the Chao1 estimator, and Recon v2.1 estimates of unobserved clonotypes were used to assess repertoire richness. Generation probabilities were computed with OLGA for all TCRbeta clonotypes obtained by the gDNA method from four donors. TCRdb retrieved this table from immuneACCESS and kept in-frame rearrangements only. Not all clones are present; in checked studies, unresolved V genes account for under half, and no reason is known for the remainder. V and J calls and clone size come straight from that table; D and trimming were deduced from the DNA. Recorded for this sample are approximately 1,500,000 clones; roughly 96% of them occurred a single time. The ten largest account for over 1% of the sample.

This TCR was recovered from a man aged 25 to 40 in good health. Sequenced: naive CD4+ T cells sorted from blood. Sample cell subset or site, as interpreted from the label and publication: CD45RA+ positively selected. This chain joins TRBV7-2 to TRBJ2-7; 9 middle bases align to TRBD2. The nucleotide sequence reads as follows: TGTGCCAGCAGCTTAGTAGCGGGAGTCCCCTCCTACGAGCAGTACTTC. It encodes CASSLVAGVPSYEQYF.